A selection of T cell receptor beta chains follows, all from one sample in a study of cytomegalovirus exposure and HLA in healthy donors. Sequencing was performed with immunoSEQ multiplex PCR; in TCRdb, only in-frame clones are kept and a portion is missing. The table shows approximately 100,000 clones, with approximately 80% occurring only once. Sequencing input: PBMCs. These TCRs come from a woman under 30 in good health and CMV-seropositive. Both conserved end residues are trimmed from each CDR3. Each record gives: CDR3 protein, J gene, V gene.

CDR3aa: ASSNGLAVSSYNEQF
j_gene: TRBJ2-1
v_gene: TRBV7-9

CDR3aa: ASSLAGGIYEQY
j_gene: TRBJ2-7
v_gene: TRBV27

CDR3aa: ASSLSPSAGELF
j_gene: TRBJ2-2
v_gene: TRBV27

CDR3aa: ASSQFQGTYGYT
j_gene: TRBJ1-2
v_gene: TRBV28

CDR3aa: ASRVLDRFYNSPLH
j_gene: TRBJ1-6
v_gene: TRBV28

CDR3aa: ARGLAGESGELF
j_gene: TRBJ2-2
v_gene: TRBV6-4

CDR3aa: ASSYETVGLVYEQY
j_gene: TRBJ2-7
v_gene: TRBV6-6

CDR3aa: ALAGGTYEQY
j_gene: TRBJ2-7
v_gene: TRBV30

CDR3aa: ASSTAGAQH
j_gene: TRBJ1-5
v_gene: TRBV21-1

CDR3aa: AWSVGTGQQPQH
j_gene: TRBJ1-5
v_gene: TRBV30

CDR3aa: ASSWDNNEQF
j_gene: TRBJ2-1
v_gene: TRBV5-1

CDR3aa: ASSVTGTPLQETQY
j_gene: TRBJ2-5
v_gene: TRBV9

CDR3aa: ASSEQSGANVLT
j_gene: TRBJ2-6
v_gene: TRBV2

CDR3aa: ASSLTKEDLSNQPQH
j_gene: TRBJ1-5
v_gene: TRBV7-3

CDR3aa: ASSLGGGTEAF
j_gene: TRBJ1-1
v_gene: TRBV19

CDR3aa: ASSPGQIHYEQY
j_gene: TRBJ2-7
v_gene: TRBV28

CDR3aa: ASSYIAGGPDKQY
j_gene: TRBJ2-3
v_gene: TRBV7-6

CDR3aa: ASSPGQGNSNQPQH
j_gene: TRBJ1-5
v_gene: TRBV18

CDR3aa: ASSRTGLAGGGADTQY
j_gene: TRBJ2-3
v_gene: TRBV7-3

CDR3aa: ASSTGGNTEAF
j_gene: TRBJ1-1
v_gene: TRBV19

CDR3aa: ASSLGLAETQY
j_gene: TRBJ2-5
v_gene: TRBV11-3

CDR3aa: ASRGQGFDTGELF
j_gene: TRBJ2-2
v_gene: TRBV27

CDR3aa: ASSLGANSYEQY
j_gene: TRBJ2-7
v_gene: TRBV5-1

CDR3aa: AWRRRGASTEAF
j_gene: TRBJ1-1
v_gene: TRBV30

CDR3aa: ASSQNTDSGNTIY
j_gene: TRBJ1-3
v_gene: TRBV4-1

CDR3aa: ASSLVRGRQETQY
j_gene: TRBJ2-5
v_gene: TRBV7-9

CDR3aa: ASSQSFPYEQY
j_gene: TRBJ2-7
v_gene: TRBV4-1

CDR3aa: ASSPTAETQY
j_gene: TRBJ2-5
v_gene: TRBV28

CDR3aa: ASSLVRETQY
j_gene: TRBJ2-5
v_gene: TRBV5-6

CDR3aa: ASSLPGTSGILQETQY
j_gene: TRBJ2-5
v_gene: TRBV7-8

CDR3aa: ASSQSLSQGLREQY
j_gene: TRBJ2-7
v_gene: TRBV4-1

CDR3aa: ASSSGTGPYEQY
j_gene: TRBJ2-7
v_gene: TRBV27

CDR3aa: ASSPGGGLEAF
j_gene: TRBJ1-1
v_gene: TRBV13

CDR3aa: SVTRSSTVGRETQY
j_gene: TRBJ2-5
v_gene: TRBV29-1

CDR3aa: ASSASRGRNSNQPQH
j_gene: TRBJ1-5
v_gene: TRBV2

CDR3aa: AIVASGSKTDTQY
j_gene: TRBJ2-3
v_gene: TRBV10-3

CDR3aa: ASSLREGSTGELF
j_gene: TRBJ2-2
v_gene: TRBV28

CDR3aa: ASSLRVNSYNSPLH
j_gene: TRBJ1-6
v_gene: TRBV27

CDR3aa: ASSLVSETQY
j_gene: TRBJ2-5
v_gene: TRBV5-6

CDR3aa: ASSLLAGGPGDTQY
j_gene: TRBJ2-3
v_gene: TRBV5-1

CDR3aa: ASSLGDSVYEQY
j_gene: TRBJ2-7
v_gene: TRBV5-8

CDR3aa: ASSDLQGAYTEAF
j_gene: TRBJ1-1
v_gene: TRBV19

CDR3aa: ASSEWTSSEQY
j_gene: TRBJ2-7
v_gene: TRBV5-4

CDR3aa: ASSRTGTGGFETQY
j_gene: TRBJ2-5
v_gene: TRBV5-6

CDR3aa: ASSHLVDATGSLEQY
j_gene: TRBJ2-7
v_gene: TRBV13

CDR3aa: ASSTRDRGNTGELF
j_gene: TRBJ2-2
v_gene: TRBV7-9

CDR3aa: ARGGPGGSSTDTQY
j_gene: TRBJ2-3
v_gene: TRBV10-3

CDR3aa: ASSLGTSFNYNEQF
j_gene: TRBJ2-1
v_gene: TRBV5-6

CDR3aa: ASSPLGAYEQY
j_gene: TRBJ2-7
v_gene: TRBV5-4

CDR3aa: ASSLAGALSETQY
j_gene: TRBJ2-5
v_gene: TRBV7-6

CDR3aa: AWSVTGSNGYT
j_gene: TRBJ1-2
v_gene: TRBV30

CDR3aa: ASSVGGGWPYEQY
j_gene: TRBJ2-7
v_gene: TRBV9

CDR3aa: ASRWGELYQETQY
j_gene: TRBJ2-5
v_gene: TRBV7-2

CDR3aa: AWRQEAGTDTQY
j_gene: TRBJ2-3
v_gene: TRBV30